These 6 T cell receptor beta chains were sequenced from one sample in a study of beta chain features in type 1 diabetes. Sequenced material consisted of expressed TCRB transcripts (all of the isolated RNA was reverse transcribed). TCRdb's copy holds only in-frame clones and misses some; the assay was immunoSEQ multiplex PCR. The table shows almost 350,000 clones, with 8% occurring only once. Sequenced: central memory CD4+ T cells from blood. These receptors all come from a woman younger than 35 in good health.

The genes are TRBV4-2 and TRBJ2-3, with D uncertain. The germline V gene encodes CDR1 LGHNA and CDR2 YNFKEQ. The CDR3 loop spans 14 amino acids. Trimming removed 0 bases at V and 0 bases at J, with 4 bases between. The CDR3 DNA reads as TGTGCCAGCAGCCAAGATTACAGCACAGATACGCAGTATTTT. Protein product: CASSQDYSTDTQYF.

This clone has only a few counts. The genes are TRBV4-3 and TRBJ2-7, with D unclear. There are 14 residues in the CDR3. V lost 1 base and J lost 1, with 8 bases in between. Germline V CDR1 and CDR2: LGHNA, YSLEER. The CDR3 here is CASSQGRASYEQYF. The CDR3 region has the DNA TGCGCCAGCAGCCAAGGACGAGCATCCTACGAGCAGTACTTC.

The V call is TRBV18, the J call TRBJ2-1; 10 bases fit TRBD2. This CDR3 comprises 16 residues. Germline CDR1 KGHSH, CDR2 LQKENI. V lost 6 bases and J lost 6; bases outside the gene matches: 11. CDR3 sequence reads: CASSVSLAGVSNEQFF. CDR3 in DNA: TGTGCCAGCTCGGTTAGCCTAGCGGGAGTGTCCAATGAGCAGTTCTTC.

There are many counts of this clone. V usage is TRBV7-3 and J usage is TRBJ2-3, with D possibly TRBD2 on 5 matching bases. CDR1 SGHTA and CDR2 FQGTGA come from the germline V gene. V was pared by 5 bases and J by 1 base, with 16 bases between. This CDR3 is built from 16 residues. In nucleotides, the CDR3 is TGTGCCAGCAGCCCGGGGAGAGGAGTGGGCACAGATACGCAGTATTTT. Protein product: CASSPGRGVGTDTQYF.

This rearrangement joins TRBV2 to TRBJ2-3, with a tentative D call TRBD2 (5 bases). Per the germline V gene, CDR1 is SNHLY and CDR2 is FYNNEI. This CDR3 has 12 residues. With 7 bases removed from V and 5 bases from J, the gap between germline ends came to 10 bases. The DNA of the CDR3 is TGTGCCAGCACGGAGGAAGTAGATACGCAGTATTTT. This gives the protein CASTEEVDTQYF. The full variable domain, in which reference TRBV2 and TRBJ2-3 provide the parts outside the CDR3, is EPEVTQTPSHQVTQMGQEVILRCVPISNHLYFYWYRQILGQKVEFLVSFYNNEISEKSEIFDDQFSVERPDGSNFTLKIRSTKLEDSAMYFCASTEEVDTQYFGPGTRLTVL.

The table lists this clone with a few counts. The sample holds other DNA sequences that translate to the same CDR3. J is TRBJ2-5 and V is TRBV18; the match to TRBD1 covers 7 bases. This CDR3 is 14 amino acids long. Germline CDR1 reads KGHSH; CDR2 reads LQKENI. J was trimmed by 0 bases and V by 4 bases; bases with no gene match: 2. CDR3 loop: CASSQDRHQETQYF. CDR3 sequence (DNA): TGTGCCAGCTCACAGGACAGGCACCAAGAGACCCAGTACTTC. Complete variable domain (other parts from reference TRBV18 and TRBJ2-5): NAGVMQNPRHLVRRRGQEARLRCSPMKGHSHVYWYRQLPEEGLKFMVYLQKENIIDESGMPKERFSAEFPKEGPSILRIQQVVRGDSAAYFCASSQDRHQETQYFGPGTRLLVL.